This T cell receptor (beta chain) came from a study of molecular identifiers for immune sequencing clone quantification. TCRdb passed the PCR reads through MiXCR, listing each CDR3 protein once. Of some 650,000 distinct CDR3 sequences in the sample, 15% to 20% were seen once. This clonotype showed up many times. This CDR3 region has 15 residues. Trimming removed 1 base at V and 1 base at J, with 10 bases between. Per the germline V gene, CDR1 is SEHNR and CDR2 is FQNEAQ (reference sequence). Source material: naive CD8+ T cells from blood, with Jurkat cell RNA spiked in. Indicated subset: FACS-sorted CD8+CD4-CCR7+CD45RA+ naive T cells. The clonotype was recovered from a human donor in good health. Some libraries in this study had Jurkat cell RNA spiked in. This chain uses TRBV7-9 with TRBJ1-1; D is unresolved. Here the CDR3 reads CASSLDSWQNTEAFF. In DNA, the CDR3 is TGTGCCAGCAGCTTAGATTCGTGGCAGAACACTGAAGCTTTCTTT.